This T cell receptor (beta chain) was obtained from a study of T cell repertoires in cytomegalovirus infection. Notes on this clonotype: Its antigen is unidentified.

From germline, CDR1 is LGHNA and CDR2 YSLEER. With V trimmed by 1 base and J by 4 bases, 3 bases remained unmatched. The CDR3 consists of 15 residues. TCRdb re-called the reads with MiXCR, one entry per CDR3 protein. The sample has approximately 600,000 distinct CDR3 sequences, around 40% seen once. The chain joins TRBV4-3 to TRBJ2-3; 9 bases map to TRBD1. This receptor was obtained from a human donor in good health (CMV status not recorded). Some clones in this sample may be carry-over from other donors' samples. Sequencing was performed on cultured PBMCs, taken from culture after CMV antigen stimulation. The chain's CDR3 is CASSQVDRGADTQYF. CDR3 in DNA: TGCGCCAGCAGCCAAGTCGACAGGGGGGCAGATACGCAGTATTTT.